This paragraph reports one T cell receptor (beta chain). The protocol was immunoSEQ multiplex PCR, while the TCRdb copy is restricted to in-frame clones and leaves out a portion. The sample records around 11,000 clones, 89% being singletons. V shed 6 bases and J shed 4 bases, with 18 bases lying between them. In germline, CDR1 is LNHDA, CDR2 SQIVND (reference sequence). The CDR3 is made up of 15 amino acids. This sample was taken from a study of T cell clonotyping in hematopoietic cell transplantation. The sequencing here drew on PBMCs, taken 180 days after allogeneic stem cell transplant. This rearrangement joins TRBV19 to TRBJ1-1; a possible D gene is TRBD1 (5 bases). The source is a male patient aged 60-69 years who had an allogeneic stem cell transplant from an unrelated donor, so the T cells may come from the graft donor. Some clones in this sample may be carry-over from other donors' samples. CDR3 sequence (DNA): TGTGCCAGTAGAGAGTCCCGGGGGAAGATCACTGAAGCTTTCTTT. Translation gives CASRESRGKITEAFF.